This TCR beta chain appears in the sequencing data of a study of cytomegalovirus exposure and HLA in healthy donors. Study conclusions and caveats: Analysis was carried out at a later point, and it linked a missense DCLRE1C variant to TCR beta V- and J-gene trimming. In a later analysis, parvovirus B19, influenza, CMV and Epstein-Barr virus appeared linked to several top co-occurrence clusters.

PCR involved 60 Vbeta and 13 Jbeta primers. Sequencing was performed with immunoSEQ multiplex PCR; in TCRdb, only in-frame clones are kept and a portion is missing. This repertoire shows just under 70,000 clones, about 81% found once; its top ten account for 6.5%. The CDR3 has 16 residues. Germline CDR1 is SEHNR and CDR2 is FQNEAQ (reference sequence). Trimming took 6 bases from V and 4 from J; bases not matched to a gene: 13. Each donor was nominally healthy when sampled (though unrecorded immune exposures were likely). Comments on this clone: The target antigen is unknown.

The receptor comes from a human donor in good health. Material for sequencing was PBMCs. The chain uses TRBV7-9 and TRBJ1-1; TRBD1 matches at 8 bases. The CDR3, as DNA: TGTGCCAGCAGTCCCAAGTCGGACAGGGTTGTCACTGAAGCTTTCTTT. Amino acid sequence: CASSPKSDRVVTEAFF. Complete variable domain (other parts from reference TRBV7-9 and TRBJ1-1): DTGVSQNPRHKITKRGQNVTFRCDPISEHNRLYWYRQTLGQGPEFLTYFQNEAQLEKSRLLSDRFSAERPKGSFSTLEIQRTEQGDSAMYLCASSPKSDRVVTEAFFGQGTRLTVV.